The next 6 T cell receptor beta chains were all read from a single sample in a study of cytomegalovirus exposure and HLA in healthy donors. The PCR ran on 60 Vbeta and 13 Jbeta primers. TCRdb's copy holds only in-frame clones and misses some; the assay was immunoSEQ multiplex PCR. The data contain about 130,000 clones, 82% of them singletons. Sequencing input: PBMCs. Receptors were obtained from a woman aged 50 to 65 in good health and CMV-seropositive.

The V call is TRBV10-3, the J call TRBJ2-1; 8 bases fit TRBD2. The CDR3 is made up of 16 amino acids. CDR1 and CDR2 from the germline V gene are ENHRY and SYGVKD. V was pared by 2 bases and J by 0 bases, with 3 bases of the junction left unmatched. The CDR3 DNA is TGTGCCATCAGTGAGACTAGCGGTGACTCCTACAATGAGCAGTTCTTC. Translation gives CAISETSGDSYNEQFF.

The chain joins TRBV15 to TRBJ1-1; 7 bases align to TRBD1. Germline values: CDR1 LNHNV, CDR2 YYDKDF (reference sequence). The CDR3 has 15 amino acids. The V gene end was trimmed by 1 base and the J gene end by 4 bases; junction bases not matched to a gene: 6. The CDR3 DNA reads as TGTGCCACCAGCAGAGCCCTGGGACAGCCCACTGAAGCTTTCTTT. Its protein is CATSRALGQPTEAFF. The whole variable domain, filled in from reference TRBV15 and TRBJ1-1, reads DAMVIQNPRYQVTQFGKPVTLSCSQTLNHNVMYWYQQKSSQAPKLLFHYYDKDFNNEADTPDNFQSRRPNTSFCFLDIRSPGLGDTAMYLCATSRALGQPTEAFFGQGTRLTVV.

The V gene is TRBV15, the J gene TRBJ1-4; D may be TRBD1 (5 bases). The CDR3 contains 15 residues. CDR1 LNHNV and CDR2 YYDKDF come from the germline V gene (reference sequence). V lost 1 base to trimming and J lost 4 bases, with 10 bases between them. Here the CDR3 reads CATSRARQYNEKLFF. The CDR3 region has the DNA TGTGCCACCAGCAGAGCTAGACAGTATAATGAAAAACTGTTTTTT.

V gene TRBV13 combines with J gene TRBJ1-3; D gene ambiguous. The germline V gene has CDR1 PRHDT and CDR2 FYEKMQ (reference sequence). The V end was cut by 5 bases, the J end by 0 bases, with 14 bases between. The CDR3 consists of 16 residues. For the CDR3, the DNA is TGTGCCAGCAGCCCCCGGACTGCCGACTCTGGAAACACCATATATTTT. Translating it yields CASSPRTADSGNTIYF.

The V and J genes are TRBV28 and TRBJ1-4; tentative D call: TRBD1 (6 bases). CDR3 length equals 18 residues. V lost 5 bases and J lost 6, with 25 bases in between. Germline CDR1 and CDR2: MDHEN and SYDVKM. The CDR3 bases are TGTGCCAGCAGTCGCAGGGGACTATGGTCGGCTTATCATGAAAAACTGTTTTTT. Translation: CASSRRGLWSAYHEKLFF. Drawing the rest from reference TRBV28 and TRBJ1-4, the complete variable domain is DVKVTQSSRYLVKRTGEKVFLECVQDMDHENMFWYRQDPGLGLRLIYFSYDVKMKEKGDIPEGYSVSREKKERFSLILESASTNQTSMYLCASSRRGLWSAYHEKLFFGSGTQLSVL.

The chain is built from TRBV27 and TRBJ1-2; D not resolved. Trimming left V 2 bases short and J 0 bases short, with 13 bases between. The CDR3 spans 16 residues. CDR1 and CDR2 from the germline V gene are MNHEY and SMNVEV (reference sequence). The chain's CDR3 is CASSLNGRLTNYGYTF. The CDR3 nucleotides read TGTGCCAGCAGTTTAAACGGCAGACTAACTAACTATGGCTACACCTTC.